A single sample gave rise to the 32 T cell receptor beta chains below, sequenced in a study of blood T cell repertoires in COVID-19. TCRdb keeps only in-frame clones here, not all; method: immunoSEQ multiplex PCR. The sample records under 55,000 clones, about 90% being singletons. Sequenced input: peripheral blood. The receptors come from a human donor in a cohort sampled during active COVID-19.

J is TRBJ2-1 and V is TRBV2; TRBD2 aligns across 7 bases. The CDR3 covers 14 residues. The junction had 13 bases not matched to a gene; V was cut back by 9 bases and J by 8 bases. Germline-derived CDR1 and CDR2 are SNHLY and FYNNEI. The CDR3 sequence: CARGGATPAHEQFF. CDR3 nucleotides: TGTGCCAGGGGAGGGGCTACCCCAGCTCATGAGCAGTTCTTC.

The rearrangement links TRBV18 to TRBJ1-4, with D perhaps TRBD1 (6 bases). This CDR3 comprises 14 residues. The V end lost 2 bases, the J end lost 4 bases, and 8 bases lay between the germline ends. Germline lookup yields CDR1 KGHSH and CDR2 LQKENI. CDR3 protein: CASSPSGDNEKLFF. CDR3 sequence (DNA): TGTGCCAGCTCACCATCAGGGGATAATGAAAAACTGTTTTTT.

This clone occurred a few times. The rearrangement links TRBV7-9 to TRBJ2-7; a weak D match, TRBD1 (6 bases). V was pared by 4 bases and J by 2 bases, with 12 bases between. The CDR3 is 14 amino acids. Germline CDR1 and CDR2: SEHNR and FQNEAQ (reference sequence). The CDR3 DNA follows: TGTGCCAGCAGCTCTTGGACAGAAGCCTACGAGCAGTACTTC. It encodes CASSSWTEAYEQYF.

The chain carries TRBV6-6 and TRBJ2-7, with TRBD1 identical over 8 bases. Per the germline V gene, CDR1 is MNHNY and CDR2 is SVGAGI (reference sequence). V gave up 5 bases and J gave up 3 bases; unmatched junction bases: 6. This CDR3 has 14 residues. In DNA, the CDR3 is TGTGCCAGCAGTCCGATCACAGGGGGCTACGAGCAGTACTTC. It specifies CASSPITGGYEQYF.

The DNA for the CDR3 is TGCGCCAGCAGCCAAACCTCTTCGGGAGGGCAAGAGACCCAGTACTTC. It yields the protein CASSQTSSGGQETQYF. The rearrangement uses TRBV4-3 and TRBJ2-5, with TRBD2 identical over 8 bases. Germline lookup yields CDR1 LGHNA and CDR2 YSLEER. The CDR3 is 16 amino acids. V lost 2 bases and J lost 2; bases outside the gene matches: 7.

V usage is TRBV6-6 and J usage is TRBJ2-2; TRBD1 aligns across 8 bases. The CDR3 sequence is 13 residues long. J was trimmed by 6 bases and V by 8 bases; bases with no gene match: 5. CDR1 and CDR2 from the germline V gene are MNHNY and SVGAGI (reference sequence). CDR3 DNA sequence: TGTGCCAGCGCAGGGGGCCACGCCGGGGAGCTGTTTTTT. Encoded protein: CASAGGHAGELFF.

V is TRBV15 and J is TRBJ1-1, with D possibly TRBD1 on 6 matching bases. Germline V gives CDR1 LNHNV, CDR2 YYDKDF (reference sequence). This CDR3 spans 14 amino acids. V was shortened by 4 bases and J by 2 bases, with 11 bases between the two germline ends. In DNA form, the CDR3 reads TGTGCCACCAGCATCAGGGGAGCAAACACTGAAGCTTTCTTT. Its translation is CATSIRGANTEAFF.

The chain recombines TRBV2 with TRBJ2-2, with TRBD1 identical over 9 bases. CDR1 and CDR2 (germline): SNHLY, FYNNEI. V lost 7 bases, J lost 6 bases, and 3 bases stayed unmatched. The CDR3 has 13 residues. CDR3 sequence reads: CASTRQGAGELFF. CDR3 DNA: TGTGCCAGCACCCGACAGGGGGCCGGGGAGCTGTTTTTT.

The J gene is TRBJ2-7, the V gene TRBV21-1; TRBD2, as called in the table, went unchecked against the DNA. TRBV21-1 is a pseudogene locus. The CDR3 length is 15 residues. The CDR3 region is CASRTRKRRGYEQYF. CDR3 bases: TGTGCCAGCAGAACCCGCAAGAGAAGAGGCTACGAGCAGTACTTC.

The chain combines TRBV29-1 with TRBJ1-5, with D possibly TRBD1 on 5 matching bases. Germline V gene data show CDR1 as SQVTM and CDR2 as ANQGSEA. The CDR3 spans 14 residues. Trimming pared 5 bases from V and 11 bases from J, leaving 22 bases between. Written as DNA, the CDR3 is TGCAGCGTTACCCTCGGGGGTGAACTAGGGACCCAGCATTTT. This translates into CSVTLGGELGTQHF.

The chain links TRBV18 to TRBJ1-1; 9 nucleotides line up with TRBD1. The CDR3 is made up of 14 amino acids. Germline values: CDR1 KGHSH, CDR2 LQKENI. V dropped 3 bases and J dropped 6; count of bases not matched to a gene: 5. CDR3 bases: TGTGCCAGCTCACCCGACAGGGGGTACGCTGAAGCTTTCTTT. Translating gives CASSPDRGYAEAFF. Looking up the rest from reference TRBV18 and TRBJ1-1 gives the full variable domain: NAGVMQNPRHLVRRRGQEARLRCSPMKGHSHVYWYRQLPEEGLKFMVYLQKENIIDESGMPKERFSAEFPKEGPSILRIQQVVRGDSAAYFCASSPDRGYAEAFFGQGTRLTVV.

The chain recombines TRBV19 with TRBJ2-3; D is ambiguous. Between the trimmed V and J ends, which lost 5 bases and 2 bases, there was a span of 14 bases. The CDR3 contains 15 residues. Looked up from germline, CDR1 is LNHDA and CDR2 is SQIVND (reference sequence). CDR3 sequence: CASSPTVTLTDTQYF. The CDR3, as DNA: TGTGCCAGTAGTCCCACAGTGACCCTCACAGATACGCAGTATTTT.

This clone was found once. The J gene is TRBJ2-3, the V gene TRBV27; 8 bases fit TRBD1. Trimming removed 1 base from V and 4 bases from J; junction bases left unmatched: 4. Germline CDR1 MNHEY, CDR2 SMNVEV (reference sequence). The CDR3 has 15 amino acids. The CDR3 nucleotides are TGTGCCAGCAGTTTATACAGGGGGAGGTCAGATACGCAGTATTTT. It codes for CASSLYRGRSDTQYF.

The V call is TRBV18, the J call TRBJ2-2; D might be TRBD1 (5 bases). V was shortened by 6 bases and J by 0 bases, with 14 bases between the two germline ends. The CDR3 has 16 residues. The germline V gene encodes CDR1 KGHSH and CDR2 LQKENI. The CDR3, as DNA: TGTGCCAGCTCTTCCACCTCCAGGGCGAACACCGGGGAGCTGTTTTTT. It yields the protein CASSSTSRANTGELFF.

The chain carries TRBV5-1 and TRBJ2-2; TRBD1 might be the D (6 bases). This CDR3 has 16 residues. V was shortened by 4 bases and J by 0 bases, with 13 bases between the two germline ends. Per the germline V gene, CDR1 is SGHRS and CDR2 is YFSETQ. CDR3 DNA sequence: TGCGCCAGCAGCCCGACAGGAATCGCGAACACCGGGGAGCTGTTTTTT. Translated, it gives CASSPTGIANTGELFF.

This clone was counted between two and nine times. This rearrangement joins TRBV18 to TRBJ1-1; 11 bases map to TRBD1. The CDR3 has 17 residues. V was pared by 2 bases and J by 4 bases, with 9 bases of the junction left unmatched. From germline, CDR1 is KGHSH and CDR2 LQKENI. CDR3 sequence (DNA): TGTGCCAGCTCACCATCCGGACAGGGGGCCTTTGGCACTGAAGCTTTCTTT. It codes for CASSPSGQGAFGTEAFF. Using reference TRBV18 and TRBJ1-1 for the parts outside the CDR3, the full variable domain is NAGVMQNPRHLVRRRGQEARLRCSPMKGHSHVYWYRQLPEEGLKFMVYLQKENIIDESGMPKERFSAEFPKEGPSILRIQQVVRGDSAAYFCASSPSGQGAFGTEAFFGQGTRLTVV.

The chain is built from TRBV5-1 and TRBJ2-6; D is perhaps TRBD1 (6 bases). V was clipped by 4 bases and J by 0 bases, with 17 bases between them. Germline V CDR1 and CDR2: SGHRS, YFSETQ. The CDR3 extends over 18 amino acids. In nucleotides, the CDR3 is TGCGCCAGCAGCACCCGGGAAGGGGGAAGCTCTGGGGCCAACGTCCTGACTTTC. This gives the protein CASSTREGGSSGANVLTF.

This chain connects TRBV10-3 to TRBJ1-5; TRBD1 might be the D (6 bases). Germline V gives CDR1 ENHRY, CDR2 SYGVKD. The length of the CDR3 is 13 residues. Trimming took 10 bases from V and 1 from J, leaving 11 bases between them. The CDR3 sequence: CATRDTSNQPQHF. The CDR3 region has the DNA TGTGCCACCCGGGACACAAGCAATCAGCCCCAGCATTTT.

The V and J genes are TRBV18 and TRBJ1-1; no firm D call. Germline loops: CDR1 KGHSH, CDR2 LQKENI. This CDR3 has 13 amino acids. V lost 6 bases to trimming and J lost 3 bases, with 11 bases between them. CDR3 region: CASSKRVDTEAFF. In nucleotides, the CDR3 is TGTGCCAGCTCGAAGAGGGTGGACACTGAAGCTTTCTTT.

This clone was counted once. The J gene is TRBJ2-1, the V gene TRBV10-3, with TRBD1 as a possible D gene (6 bases). V lost 3 bases to trimming and J lost 3 bases, with 18 bases between them. Per germline, CDR1 ENHRY and CDR2 SYGVKD. The CDR3 extends over 17 amino acids. DNA for the CDR3: TGTGCCATCAGTGATTTGTCTTTCAGGGGCAACTACAATGAGCAGTTCTTC. This codes for CAISDLSFRGNYNEQFF.

The chain links TRBV6-5 to TRBJ2-7; D might be TRBD2 (5 bases). CDR1 is MNHEY, CDR2 SVGAGI, per germline. V was pared by 6 bases and J by 2 bases, with 8 bases between. The CDR3 sequence is 12 residues long. CDR3 nucleotides: TGTGCCAGCAGCGGGGTTCCCTACGAGCAGTACTTC. Amino acid sequence: CASSGVPYEQYF.

The CDR3: CASSQGLAGLDEQYF. The DNA of the CDR3 is TGCGCCAGCAGCCAAGGACTAGCGGGCTTGGACGAGCAGTACTTC. V gene TRBV4-3 combines with J gene TRBJ2-7; 10 bases match TRBD2. The V segment lost 1 base and the J segment 5 bases; nucleotides outside the gene matches: 5. The germline gives CDR1 LGHNA, CDR2 YSLEER. The CDR3 sequence is 15 residues long.

The chain employs TRBV7-3 and TRBJ2-1, with 8 bases fitting TRBD2. The germline gives CDR1 SGHTA, CDR2 FQGTGA. This CDR3 has 18 amino acids. V lost 0 bases to trimming and J lost 0 bases; unmatched junction nucleotides: 7. The CDR3 is CASSLTLVAGSSYNEQFF. For the CDR3, the DNA is TGTGCCAGCAGCTTAACGTTGGTAGCGGGAAGCTCCTACAATGAGCAGTTCTTC.

The V and J genes are TRBV24-1 and TRBJ1-2; 9 positions agree with TRBD1. Germline V gives CDR1 KGHDR, CDR2 SFDVKD. V shed 0 bases, J shed 7 bases, and the junction held 2 bases outside the gene matches. The CDR3 is made up of 14 amino acids. The CDR3 is CATSDLTGGCGYTF. CDR3 nucleotide sequence: TGTGCCACCAGTGATTTGACAGGGGGCTGTGGCTACACCTTC.

This clone was observed a handful of times. The chain is built from TRBV27 and TRBJ1-1; weak D call: TRBD1 (6 bases). CDR1 is MNHEY, CDR2 SMNVEV, per germline (reference sequence). Between the trimmed V and J ends, which lost 7 bases and 1 base, there was a span of 16 bases. This CDR3 is built from 15 residues. CDR3: CASTLRGGSNTEAFF. Written as DNA, the CDR3 is TGTGCCAGCACCCTTAGGGGGGGTTCGAACACTGAAGCTTTCTTT.

This clone was counted a single time. The chain joins TRBV19 to TRBJ1-3, with D perhaps TRBD1 (6 bases). Germline V CDR1 and CDR2: LNHDA, SQIVND (reference sequence). Trimming took off 8 bases at V and 0 bases at J, with 14 bases between the two ends. This CDR3 has 15 residues. CDR3 loop: CASGDKINSGNTIYF. CDR3 in DNA: TGTGCCAGTGGGGACAAGATAAACTCTGGAAACACCATATATTTT.

The rearrangement uses TRBV7-2 and TRBJ1-3, with a tentative D call TRBD1 (6 bases). Trimming removed 2 bases at V and 2 bases at J, with 13 bases between. This CDR3 region has 16 residues. CDR1 is SGHTA and CDR2 is FQGNSA in the germline V gene. CDR3 amino acids: CASSLTGYGAGNTIYF. In DNA form, the CDR3 reads TGTGCCAGCAGCTTAACAGGGTATGGAGCTGGAAACACCATATATTTT.

The gene calls are TRBV7-9 and TRBJ2-7; 9 nucleotides agree with TRBD1. Germline CDR1 SEHNR, CDR2 FQNEAQ (reference sequence). After removal of 0 bases from V and 4 bases from J, the junction contained 4 bases not matched to a gene. This CDR3 contains 15 residues. CDR3 bases: TGTGCCAGCAGCTTAGCGCTCGGGACAGGGTACGAGCAGTACTTC. Encoded protein: CASSLALGTGYEQYF.

This chain joins TRBV7-2 and TRBJ1-1; D is perhaps TRBD1 (6 bases). Germline lookup yields CDR1 SGHTA and CDR2 FQGNSA. The CDR3 runs to 17 residues. V lost 9 bases, J lost 0 bases, and 23 bases lay in between. CDR3 amino acids: CASQVGGRRGVNTEAFF. The DNA of the CDR3 is TGTGCCAGTCAAGTCGGGGGGCGCCGGGGGGTGAACACTGAAGCTTTCTTT. Drawing the rest from reference TRBV7-2 and TRBJ1-1, the complete variable domain is GAGVSQSPSNKVTEKGKDVELRCDPISGHTALYWYRQSLGQGLEFLIYFQGNSAPDKSGLPSDRFSAERTGGSVSTLTIQRTQQEDSAVYLCASQVGGRRGVNTEAFFGQGTRLTVV.

This rearrangement joins TRBV18 to TRBJ1-6; TRBD1 agrees at 8 bases. The length of the CDR3 is 16 residues. V shed 4 bases and J 7 bases; nucleotides not matched to a gene: 9. Per the germline V gene, CDR1 is KGHSH and CDR2 is LQKENI. The CDR3 sequence: CASSLNPGTGNSPLHF. Written as DNA, the CDR3 is TGTGCCAGCTCACTGAATCCCGGGACAGGCAATTCACCCCTCCACTTT.

V and J are TRBV6-5 and TRBJ2-4, with D perhaps matching TRBD2 (6 bases). The germline V gene encodes CDR1 MNHEY and CDR2 SVGAGI. V gave up 2 bases and J gave up 3 bases, with 11 bases separating them. The CDR3 sequence is 15 residues long. CDR3 loop: CASSYTIGSKNIQYF. The CDR3 nucleotides are TGTGCCAGCAGTTACACGATCGGGAGCAAAAACATTCAGTACTTC.

CDR3: CASRGTGSGDTQYF. The CDR3 DNA reads TGTGCCAGCAGGGGGACAGGTTCAGGAGATACGCAGTATTTT. The chain carries TRBV25-1 and TRBJ2-3; 8 bases match TRBD1. V lost 6 bases, J lost 5 bases, and 7 bases stayed unmatched. Germline assignment: CDR1 MGHDK and CDR2 SYGVNS. The CDR3 sequence is 14 residues long.